A single sample gave rise to the 23 T cell receptor beta chains below, sequenced in a study of cytomegalovirus exposure and HLA in healthy donors. The PCR employed 60 Vbeta primers together with 13 Jbeta primers. TCRdb keeps only in-frame clones here, not all; method: immunoSEQ multiplex PCR. The data show around 110,000 clones, about four fifths seen once. Sequenced: PBMCs. These receptors all stem from a woman aged 25 to 39 in good health and CMV-seronegative.

V usage is TRBV10-1 and J usage is TRBJ2-7, with 10 bases identical to TRBD2. V shed 6 bases and J 2 bases; nucleotides not matched to a gene: 7. Germline values: CDR1 WNHNN, CDR2 SYGVQD (reference sequence). The CDR3 spans 15 residues. CDR3 bases: TGCGCCAGCAGACCTGGACTAGCGGAGACCTACGAGCAGTACTTC. This gives the protein CASRPGLAETYEQYF.

V usage is TRBV14 and J usage is TRBJ2-1, with 7 nucleotides matching TRBD1. The CDR3 extends over 15 amino acids. The V gene end was trimmed by 4 bases and the J gene end by 4 bases; junction bases not matched to a gene: 7. Germline loops: CDR1 SGHDN, CDR2 FVKESK. The CDR3 spells CASSPRQGNYNEQFF. CDR3 DNA sequence: TGTGCCAGCAGCCCGCGACAGGGCAATTACAATGAGCAGTTCTTC. Based on the CDR3 plus reference TRBV14 and TRBJ2-1, the full variable domain is EAGVTQFPSHSVIEKGQTVTLRCDPISGHDNLYWYRRVMGKEIKFLLHFVKESKQDESGMPNNRFLAERTGGTYSTLKVQPAELEDSGVYFCASSPRQGNYNEQFFGPGTRLTVL.

The chain is built from TRBV5-1 and TRBJ1-4; the D is unclear. The CDR3 totals 16 residues. Germline CDR1 reads SGHRS; CDR2 reads YFSETQ. With 2 bases removed from V and 8 bases from J, the gap between germline ends came to 19 bases. The CDR3 sequence is CASSFSPSHAEEKLFF. The DNA of the CDR3 is TGCGCCAGCAGCTTTTCACCAAGTCATGCGGAGGAAAAACTGTTTTTT.

The gene calls are TRBV7-2 and TRBJ2-5, with TRBD2 matching over 7 bases. Losses at the gene ends were 5 bases for V and 7 bases for J; bases not matched to a gene: 10. The CDR3 is 14 amino acids. Germline-derived CDR1 and CDR2 are SGHTA and FQGNSA. CDR3 region: CASSQTAGEGTQYF. CDR3 DNA sequence: TGTGCCAGCAGCCAAACTGCGGGAGAGGGGACCCAGTACTTC.

V usage is TRBV6-4 and J usage is TRBJ2-1, with 10 bases matching TRBD2. Per the germline V gene, CDR1 is MRHNA and CDR2 is SNTAGT. J gave up 5 bases and V 6 bases, and 7 bases lay outside the gene matches. This CDR3 is built from 15 residues. The CDR3 sequence: CASSDRAGGNNEQFF. The CDR3 nucleotides are TGTGCCAGCAGCGACCGAGCGGGAGGGAACAATGAGCAGTTCTTC.

The genes are TRBV27 and TRBJ2-1; 8 bases map to TRBD2. Germline CDR1 and CDR2: MNHEY and SMNVEV (reference sequence). Trimming at V came to 3 bases and at J to 7 bases, leaving 5 bases not matched to a gene. The CDR3 has 14 residues. CDR3 sequence reads: CASSFAGGWNEQFF. The CDR3 coding sequence is TGTGCCAGCAGTTTCGCGGGAGGATGGAATGAGCAGTTCTTC.

V is TRBV28 and J is TRBJ2-7; D is perhaps TRBD1 (5 bases). With 7 bases removed from V and 0 bases from J, the gap between germline ends came to 19 bases. From germline, CDR1 is MDHEN and CDR2 SYDVKM. There are 16 residues in the CDR3. DNA for the CDR3: TGTGCCAGCACTCAGGGTGGCGGTCTGAGCTCCTACGAGCAGTACTTC. Protein: CASTQGGGLSSYEQYF.

This clone was found a few times. The CDR3 loop is CASSLAGTSTDTQYF. CDR3 bases: TGTGCCAGCAGCTTAGCGGGGACTAGCACAGATACGCAGTATTTT. J is TRBJ2-3 and V is TRBV7-2; possible D gene TRBD2, 6 bases. The germline V gene encodes CDR1 SGHTA and CDR2 FQGNSA. V gave up 0 bases and J gave up 0 bases, with 7 bases separating them. CDR3 length: 15 residues.

CDR3 sequence reads: CASSFSTGDTDTQYF. The CDR3 nucleotides are TGTGCCAGCAGCTTCAGCACAGGGGACACAGATACGCAGTATTTT. V is TRBV7-3 and J is TRBJ2-3, with 7 nucleotides matching TRBD1. V trimming: 3 bases; J trimming: 2 bases; junction bases outside the gene matches: 5. The CDR3 is 15 amino acids. Germline V gene data show CDR1 as SGHTA and CDR2 as FQGTGA.

This rearrangement joins TRBV5-8 to TRBJ2-1; D perhaps matches TRBD2 (6 bases). CDR1 SGHTS and CDR2 YDEGEE come from the germline V gene. V lost 4 bases and J 3 bases, leaving 14 bases between the germline ends. The CDR3 totals 15 residues. CDR3 sequence reads: CASSPRLVSYNEQFF. In nucleotides, the CDR3 is TGTGCCAGCAGCCCTAGACTAGTAAGCTACAATGAGCAGTTCTTC.

This sequence joins TRBV27 and TRBJ2-5, with D possibly TRBD2 on 5 matching bases. The CDR3 consists of 15 residues. Trimming shortened V by 4 bases and J by 3 bases, and 15 bases separated the two germline ends. Germline CDR1 and CDR2: MNHEY and SMNVEV (reference sequence). The CDR3 DNA reads as TGTGCCAGCAGTTCGATTAGCTTCGGGAAAGAGACCCAGTACTTC. Translated: CASSSISFGKETQYF.

The J gene is TRBJ2-7, the V gene TRBV4-1; D not resolved. CDR1 MGHRA and CDR2 YSYEKL come from the germline V gene. CDR3 size: 15 residues. Trimming stripped 1 base from V and 4 bases from J, with 14 bases between. The DNA of the CDR3 is TGCGCCAGCAGCCAAGCGGAAGGAGACCCATACGAGCAGTACTTC. Translation: CASSQAEGDPYEQYF.

CDR3 loop: CASKIGTGDYEQYF. The CDR3 region has the DNA TGCGCCAGCAAGATAGGGACAGGGGACTACGAGCAGTACTTC. The V and J genes are TRBV10-2 and TRBJ2-7, with 10 bases that match TRBD1. The CDR3 contains 14 residues. Germline CDR1 and CDR2: WSHSY and SAAADI. Germline trimming cut 7 bases from V and 3 bases from J; bases unmatched to any gene: 6.

The table lists this clone with a count of one. The chain joins TRBV19 to TRBJ2-7; tentative D call: TRBD1 (6 bases). Trimming took 4 bases from V and 3 from J, leaving 16 bases between them. The CDR3 sequence is 15 residues long. Germline V lookup: CDR1 LNHDA, CDR2 SQIVND (reference sequence). This CDR3 reads CASSTTGTSYYEQYF. CDR3 sequence (DNA): TGTGCCAGTAGTACCACCGGGACAAGTTACTACGAGCAGTACTTC.

The genes are TRBV28 and TRBJ1-1; D is uncertain. The CDR3 sequence is 14 residues long. Germline assignment: CDR1 MDHEN and CDR2 SYDVKM. V was shortened by 2 bases and J by 2 bases, with 9 bases between the two germline ends. CDR3 in amino acids: CASSLVQFNTEAFF. CDR3 sequence (DNA): TGTGCCAGCAGTTTAGTACAGTTTAACACTGAAGCTTTCTTT.

The V gene is TRBV11-2, the J gene TRBJ2-1; a possible D gene is TRBD2 (6 bases). The length of the CDR3 is 15 residues. V was pared by 1 base and J by 5 bases, with 12 bases between. The V gene's germline CDR1 is SGHAT and CDR2 FQNNGV. The DNA of the CDR3 is TGTGCCAGCAGCTTAGGTTGGAGGGCGGACAATGAGCAGTTCTTC. As protein: CASSLGWRADNEQFF.

This chain links TRBV6-6 with TRBJ1-5, with unresolved D. Trimming shortened V by 3 bases and J by 7 bases, and 13 bases separated the two germline ends. This CDR3 spans 14 amino acids. Germline V gene data show CDR1 as MNHNY and CDR2 as SVGAGI (reference sequence). In DNA, the CDR3 is TGTGCCAGCAGTTATCTACCCCCAAACCAGCCCCAGCATTTT. It encodes CASSYLPPNQPQHF.

Only one count was recorded for this clone. V usage is TRBV7-3 and J usage is TRBJ2-7; D is possibly TRBD1 (6 bases). This CDR3 region has 15 residues. The V end was cut by 5 bases, the J end by 6 bases, with 20 bases between. Germline CDR1 and CDR2: SGHTA and FQGTGA. In DNA, the CDR3 is TGTGCCAGCAGCGGACAGAGTGCCGACTACGTCGAGCAGTACTTC. It yields the protein CASSGQSADYVEQYF.

The chain links TRBV21-1 to TRBJ2-3; the DNA was not compared with TRBD2, the D call given in the table. TRBV21-1 constitutes a pseudogene. This CDR3 is 21 amino acids long. The CDR3 DNA reads TGTGCCAGCAGTCTATCCGCCGGGGGACTAGCGGGAGAATCGGGCACAGATACGCAGTATTTT. It yields the protein CASSLSAGGLAGESGTDTQYF.

This clone was seen only a few times. The rearrangement uses TRBV23-1 and TRBJ2-4; TRBD2 might be the D (5 bases). TRBV23-1 is assigned to the ORF class and has an uncertain function. V lost 3 bases to trimming and J lost 0 bases, with 12 bases between them. The CDR3 totals 16 residues. CDR3 nucleotide sequence: TGCGCCAGCAGTCACCTGGACCGGGGAGCCAAAAACATTCAGTACTTC. Its protein product is CASSHLDRGAKNIQYF.

V gene TRBV27 combines with J gene TRBJ1-1; D is perhaps TRBD1 (5 bases). Per the germline V gene, CDR1 is MNHEY and CDR2 is SMNVEV (reference sequence). Between the trimmed V and J ends, which lost 5 bases and 4 bases, there was a span of 29 bases. The CDR3 contains 19 residues. The CDR3 spells CASSPYLVQGAYSSTEAFF. The CDR3 DNA sequence: TGTGCCAGCAGTCCGTATCTAGTACAAGGGGCCTATAGTAGCACTGAAGCTTTCTTT.

The V call is TRBV6-1, the J call TRBJ2-5; 9 bases agree with TRBD1. V was clipped by 8 bases and J by 3 bases; unmatched bases: 10. The CDR3 loop spans 15 amino acids. Germline loops: CDR1 MNHNS, CDR2 SASEGT. As DNA, the CDR3 is TGTGCCAGCGGTGGTGCCCGGACAGGGGAAGAGACCCAGTACTTC. Its protein product is CASGGARTGEETQYF.

This sequence joins TRBV4-3 and TRBJ2-3; the D gene is possibly TRBD2 (5 bases). CDR1 and CDR2 (germline): LGHNA, YSLEER. The CDR3 contains 16 residues. The germline V and J ends were trimmed by 5 bases and 2 bases, with 17 bases remaining between them. CDR3 amino acids: CASSSGVGSHTDTQYF. As DNA, the CDR3 is TGCGCCAGCAGCTCGGGTGTGGGGAGCCACACAGATACGCAGTATTTT.